The clone carrying this T cell receptor (beta chain) was detected only once. Its antigen is not identified. Reverse transcription of extracted RNA yielded cDNA, which provided the sequencing template. Sequencing used immunoSEQ multiplex PCR; TCRdb keeps in-frame clones, though not all of them. The sample records over 100,000 clones, about 46% being singletons. These data belong to a study of CD8+ T cells in alopecia areata. General study findings and limits: Higher clonality and more expanded CD8+ clones appeared in lesional than normal scalp.

The junction had 2 bases not matched to a gene; V was cut back by 5 bases and J by 5 bases. Germline-derived CDR1 and CDR2 are GTSNPN and SVGIG (reference sequence). The CDR3 sequence is 11 residues long. The V gene is TRBV30, the J gene TRBJ1-1, with 7 bases fitting TRBD1. The material was CD8+ T cells sorted from blood, obtained at week 0. This receptor was taken from a human donor with alopecia areata. Here the CDR3 reads CAWDRDTEAFF. The CDR3 region has the DNA TGTGCCTGGGACAGGGATACTGAAGCTTTCTTT.